The rows below give T cell receptor beta chains drawn from one sample of a study of T cell changes during pregnancy in multiple sclerosis. Clones were sequenced by immunoSEQ multiplex PCR, and TCRdb holds only the in-frame ones, with some missing. This table has almost 20,000 clones, 75% to 90% appearing once. The specimen comprised CD8+ T cells from peripheral blood mononuclear cells, sampled in the third trimester of pregnancy. The receptors come from a female donor in good health, enrolled as a control in a pregnancy study. The CDR3 runs from the conserved cysteine through the conserved F or W. D genes are given only for firm matches. A row's size may be missing; if present it is once, few, many or a size class.

j_gene: TRBJ2-2; d_gene: NA; v_gene: TRBV4-3; abundance: once; CDR3nt: TGCGCCAGCAGCCAAGGACAGCTAGTTTACACCGGGGAGCTGTTTTTT; CDR3aa: CASSQGQLVYTGELFF
j_gene: TRBJ2-3; d_gene: TRBD2; v_gene: TRBV11-1; abundance: few; CDR3nt: TGTGCCAGCAGCCCTGGACTAGCGGGGGAAAGCACAGATACGCAGTATTTT; CDR3aa: CASSPGLAGESTDTQYF
j_gene: TRBJ2-2; d_gene: TRBD1; v_gene: TRBV19; abundance: NA; CDR3nt: TGTGCCAGTACCGGACAGGGTGACATCGGGGAGCTGTTTTTT; CDR3aa: CASTGQGDIGELFF
j_gene: TRBJ2-7; d_gene: NA; v_gene: TRBV7-9; abundance: NA; CDR3nt: TGTGCCAGCAGCTTAGCGTCAGTCCCCTACGAGCAGTACTTC; CDR3aa: CASSLASVPYEQYF
j_gene: TRBJ1-2; d_gene: NA; v_gene: TRBV7-9; abundance: NA; CDR3nt: TGTGCCAGCAGCTTAGCGATAGGAGCCTTTCTCGGCTACACCTTC; CDR3aa: CASSLAIGAFLGYTF
j_gene: TRBJ2-5; d_gene: TRBD2; v_gene: TRBV15; abundance: NA; CDR3nt: TGTGCCACCAGCAGAGTGACTAGCGGCAAAGAGACCCAGTACTTC; CDR3aa: CATSRVTSGKETQYF
j_gene: TRBJ1-2; d_gene: TRBD1; v_gene: TRBV7-9; abundance: NA; CDR3nt: TGTGCCAGCAGCGAGGGGGCTACCACCTATGGCTACACCTTC; CDR3aa: CASSEGATTYGYTF
j_gene: TRBJ1-2; d_gene: NA; v_gene: TRBV10-1; abundance: NA; CDR3nt: TGCGCCAGCAGCACCCGGGATTCTAAGCTACCTAACTATGGCTACACCTTC; CDR3aa: CASSTRDSKLPNYGYTF
j_gene: TRBJ1-2; d_gene: TRBD1; v_gene: TRBV7-3; abundance: NA; CDR3nt: TGTGCCAGCAGCCATGGGGGACAGGGGGAAGGCTACACCTTC; CDR3aa: CASSHGGQGEGYTF
j_gene: TRBJ1-2; d_gene: NA; v_gene: TRBV5-4; abundance: once; CDR3nt: TGTGCCAGCAGCTTGGAAGGCGGGAATACTGGCTACACCTTC; CDR3aa: CASSLEGGNTGYTF
j_gene: TRBJ1-1; d_gene: NA; v_gene: TRBV25-1; abundance: NA; CDR3nt: TGTGCCAGCACCCCCCCGGAGGGAAGGTTGAACACTGAAGCTTTCTTT; CDR3aa: CASTPPEGRLNTEAFF
j_gene: TRBJ1-6; d_gene: TRBD1; v_gene: TRBV4-2; abundance: NA; CDR3nt: TGTGCCAGCAGCCAAGAGGATTGGGCAGGGGGCTCACCCCTCCACTTT; CDR3aa: CASSQEDWAGGSPLHF
j_gene: TRBJ1-1; d_gene: NA; v_gene: TRBV4-3; abundance: NA; CDR3nt: TGCGCCAGCAGCCAAATTCGGGCAGGGTTCGCTGAAGCTTTCTTT; CDR3aa: CASSQIRAGFAEAFF
j_gene: TRBJ2-1; d_gene: TRBD2; v_gene: TRBV7-9; abundance: NA; CDR3nt: TGTGCGACGGGACTATCCTACAATGAGCAGTTCTTC; CDR3aa: CATGLSYNEQFF
j_gene: TRBJ2-3; d_gene: NA; v_gene: TRBV6-4; abundance: once; CDR3nt: TGTGCCAGCAGTGACTCAGGGGGTGCAGATACGCAGTATTTT; CDR3aa: CASSDSGGADTQYF
j_gene: TRBJ2-7; d_gene: NA; v_gene: TRBV10-3; abundance: NA; CDR3nt: TGTGCCATCATGGCCAACTACGAGCAGTACTTC; CDR3aa: CAIMANYEQYF
j_gene: TRBJ2-3; d_gene: TRBD2; v_gene: TRBV4-3; abundance: once; CDR3nt: TGCGCCAGCAGCTCCCGACTAGCTCAAGATACGCAGTATTTT; CDR3aa: CASSSRLAQDTQYF
j_gene: TRBJ2-7; d_gene: TRBD2; v_gene: TRBV28; abundance: NA; CDR3nt: TGTGCCAGCACCCCGGGGGGGCCCTACGAGCAGTACTTC; CDR3aa: CASTPGGPYEQYF
j_gene: TRBJ2-5; d_gene: NA; v_gene: TRBV4-2; abundance: NA; CDR3nt: TGTGCCAGCAGCCACCAAACAGGGAGAGAGACCCAGTACTTC; CDR3aa: CASSHQTGRETQYF
j_gene: TRBJ1-5; d_gene: NA; v_gene: TRBV7-8; abundance: NA; CDR3nt: TGTGCCAGCAGCTCCGCGGGATATAGCAATCAGCCCCAGCATTTT; CDR3aa: CASSSAGYSNQPQHF
j_gene: TRBJ1-2; d_gene: NA; v_gene: TRBV7-9; abundance: NA; CDR3nt: TGTGCCAGCAGCTCAGGGGATAACTATGGCTACACCTTC; CDR3aa: CASSSGDNYGYTF
j_gene: TRBJ1-1; d_gene: TRBD1; v_gene: TRBV11-1; abundance: NA; CDR3nt: TGTGCCAGCAGCTTGTACCGGGACAGGGCGGAGAACACTGAAGCTTTCTTT; CDR3aa: CASSLYRDRAENTEAFF
j_gene: TRBJ1-1; d_gene: TRBD1; v_gene: TRBV2; abundance: NA; CDR3nt: TGTGCCGGCAGGACAGGGGGTGAAGCTTTCTTT; CDR3aa: CAGRTGGEAFF
j_gene: TRBJ1-1; d_gene: TRBD1; v_gene: TRBV27; abundance: NA; CDR3nt: TGTGCCAGCAGTTCAGGACAGGGGGCATGGACTGAAGCTTTCTTT; CDR3aa: CASSSGQGAWTEAFF
j_gene: TRBJ2-3; d_gene: TRBD2; v_gene: TRBV5-8; abundance: medium-sized; CDR3nt: TGTGCCAGCCTAAGCGCCCGGGGAGGGTATACAGATACGCAGTATTTT; CDR3aa: CASLSARGGYTDTQYF
j_gene: TRBJ2-7; d_gene: TRBD1; v_gene: TRBV7-9; abundance: NA; CDR3nt: TGTGCCAGCAGCTATGGGACAGTCTCCTACGAGCAGTACTTC; CDR3aa: CASSYGTVSYEQYF
j_gene: TRBJ2-7; d_gene: NA; v_gene: TRBV7-9; abundance: NA; CDR3nt: TGTGCCAGCAGCGACAACCGGGACATAACATACGAGCAGTACTTC; CDR3aa: CASSDNRDITYEQYF
j_gene: TRBJ1-3; d_gene: NA; v_gene: TRBV7-2; abundance: once; CDR3nt: TGTGCCAGCAGCTTAGTATTGGGCATACTCTCTGGAAACACCATATATTTT; CDR3aa: CASSLVLGILSGNTIYF
j_gene: TRBJ2-2; d_gene: NA; v_gene: TRBV4-3; abundance: NA; CDR3nt: TGCGCCAGCAGCCAAGACCGGGGCGGGGAGCTGTTTTTT; CDR3aa: CASSQDRGGELFF
j_gene: TRBJ2-7; d_gene: TRBD1; v_gene: TRBV29-1; abundance: once; CDR3nt: TGCAGCGTTGGGGACAGGGGTGTCGGCTACGAGCAGTACTTC; CDR3aa: CSVGDRGVGYEQYF
j_gene: TRBJ2-1; d_gene: TRBD1; v_gene: TRBV4-3; abundance: NA; CDR3nt: TGCGCCAGCAGCCAAGCTCCAACCGGGACAGGGGACTACAATGAGCAGTTCTTC; CDR3aa: CASSQAPTGTGDYNEQFF
j_gene: TRBJ1-2; d_gene: NA; v_gene: TRBV7-9; abundance: NA; CDR3nt: TGTGCCAGCAGCTCCGGGTCAAACTATGGCTACACCTTC; CDR3aa: CASSSGSNYGYTF
j_gene: TRBJ1-1; d_gene: TRBD1; v_gene: TRBV28; abundance: NA; CDR3nt: TGTGCCAGCACCGCTTTCAGGGGGAGCACTGAAGCTTTCTTT; CDR3aa: CASTAFRGSTEAFF
j_gene: TRBJ2-1; d_gene: TRBD2; v_gene: TRBV27; abundance: NA; CDR3nt: TGTGCCAGCAGTTCCGGGACTAGACTATACAATGAGCAGTTCTTC; CDR3aa: CASSSGTRLYNEQFF
j_gene: TRBJ2-7; d_gene: TRBD2; v_gene: TRBV27; abundance: NA; CDR3nt: TGTGCCAGCGGGGGGGGAAACTACGAGCAGTACTTC; CDR3aa: CASGGGNYEQYF
j_gene: TRBJ2-7; d_gene: NA; v_gene: TRBV9; abundance: once; CDR3nt: TGTGCCAGCAGCGTAGGGTACAGCTACGAGCAGTACTTC; CDR3aa: CASSVGYSYEQYF
j_gene: TRBJ1-6; d_gene: NA; v_gene: TRBV4-1; abundance: medium-sized; CDR3nt: TGCGCCAGCAGCCAATATACGGTTATCCGGCGGTATTCACCCCTCCACTTT; CDR3aa: CASSQYTVIRRYSPLHF
j_gene: TRBJ1-6; d_gene: TRBD1; v_gene: TRBV4-1; abundance: few; CDR3nt: TGCGCCAGCAGCCCTGACGCGGGACAGAACTATAATTCACCCCTCCACTTT; CDR3aa: CASSPDAGQNYNSPLHF
j_gene: TRBJ2-1; d_gene: NA; v_gene: TRBV27; abundance: NA; CDR3nt: TGTGCCAGCAGTTTAGGGCCCTACCGTGCGCGGGGAGCCTACAATGAGCAGTTCTTC; CDR3aa: CASSLGPYRARGAYNEQFF
j_gene: TRBJ2-1; d_gene: TRBD1; v_gene: TRBV9; abundance: once; CDR3nt: TGTGCCAGCAGCTTCCGGGACAGTAGCAACAATGAGCAGTTCTTC; CDR3aa: CASSFRDSSNNEQFF
j_gene: TRBJ1-1; d_gene: TRBD1; v_gene: TRBV19; abundance: few; CDR3nt: TGTGCCAGTGCACGACAGGGTATGAACACTGAAGCTTTCTTT; CDR3aa: CASARQGMNTEAFF
j_gene: TRBJ1-1; d_gene: NA; v_gene: TRBV21-1; abundance: NA; CDR3nt: TGTGCCAGCGGCCCGGGACAGGTCGACACTGAAGCTTTCTTT; CDR3aa: CASGPGQVDTEAFF
j_gene: TRBJ2-7; d_gene: TRBD2; v_gene: TRBV5-6; abundance: NA; CDR3nt: TGTGCCAGCAGCTTGGTAACTAGCGGCGAGCAGTACTTC; CDR3aa: CASSLVTSGEQYF
j_gene: TRBJ2-7; d_gene: NA; v_gene: TRBV27; abundance: NA; CDR3nt: TGTGCCAGCAGTGAGAGGGGGGGGCCCTCCTACGAGCAGTACTTC; CDR3aa: CASSERGGPSYEQYF
j_gene: TRBJ2-1; d_gene: TRBD2; v_gene: TRBV9; abundance: NA; CDR3nt: TGTGCCAGCAGCCCTCGGCCGGGGCTAGCGGGGTTGAGCTCCTACAATGAGCAGTTCTTC; CDR3aa: CASSPRPGLAGLSSYNEQFF
j_gene: TRBJ2-4; d_gene: NA; v_gene: TRBV5-4; abundance: NA; CDR3nt: TGTGCCAGCAGCTTAGGAGGGGGCGCGGACATTCAGTACTTC; CDR3aa: CASSLGGGADIQYF
j_gene: TRBJ1-6; d_gene: TRBD1; v_gene: TRBV5-1; abundance: few; CDR3nt: TGCGCCAGCAGCTTGGGGGGACAGGGATCACCCCTCCACTTT; CDR3aa: CASSLGGQGSPLHF
j_gene: TRBJ2-7; d_gene: TRBD2; v_gene: TRBV19; abundance: NA; CDR3nt: TGTGCCACTTCTAGCGGGGGCCAGAGGGAGCAGTACTTC; CDR3aa: CATSSGGQREQYF
j_gene: TRBJ2-7; d_gene: TRBD2; v_gene: TRBV4-3; abundance: NA; CDR3nt: TGCGCCAGCAGCCGAGGACTAGCTGCTTCCTACGAGCAGTACTTC; CDR3aa: CASSRGLAASYEQYF
j_gene: TRBJ1-1; d_gene: NA; v_gene: TRBV4-3; abundance: NA; CDR3nt: TGCGCCAGCAGCCAAGAAGGATGGGGAGGGACTGAAGCTTTCTTT; CDR3aa: CASSQEGWGGTEAFF
j_gene: TRBJ2-7; d_gene: TRBD2; v_gene: TRBV7-9; abundance: NA; CDR3nt: TGTGCCAGCAGCTTAGCGACTGGGGGTCTAGCGGGGAACGAGCAGTACTTC; CDR3aa: CASSLATGGLAGNEQYF
j_gene: TRBJ2-7; d_gene: TRBD2; v_gene: TRBV6-6; abundance: NA; CDR3nt: TGTGCCAGCAGCACCGGCGGGGGGTCCTACGAGCAGTACTTC; CDR3aa: CASSTGGGSYEQYF
j_gene: TRBJ2-7; d_gene: TRBD1; v_gene: TRBV16; abundance: NA; CDR3nt: TGTGCCAGCAGCCCATCTATTCGGGACAGGGGGAACGAGCAGTACTTC; CDR3aa: CASSPSIRDRGNEQYF
j_gene: TRBJ1-1; d_gene: NA; v_gene: TRBV5-5; abundance: NA; CDR3nt: TGTGCCAGCAGCTTGGCTCCACAGGATCAATCGGCTGAAGCTTTCTTT; CDR3aa: CASSLAPQDQSAEAFF
j_gene: TRBJ1-1; d_gene: NA; v_gene: TRBV6-6; abundance: NA; CDR3nt: TGTGCCGCGCTGGGCAGCGGGGGGAACACTGAAGCTTTCTTT; CDR3aa: CAALGSGGNTEAFF
j_gene: TRBJ2-3; d_gene: NA; v_gene: TRBV15; abundance: NA; CDR3nt: TGTGCCACCAGCAGAGTTACGGGGTGGGGTGGCACAGATACGCAGTATTTT; CDR3aa: CATSRVTGWGGTDTQYF